These T cell receptor beta chains were read from a single sample in a study of identical twins. TCRdb re-called the 5' RACE reads with MiXCR, one entry per CDR3 protein. Of 550,000 to 700,000 distinct CDR3 sequences in the sample, roughly 9.9% are singletons; the top ten hold approximately 3%. These same records also appear under a second study, on yellow fever vaccine responses in identical twins.

Sequenced sample: PBMCs. These receptors originate from a woman aged 18-29 years in good health. Both conserved end residues are part of each CDR3. The order of the fields is clone size, J gene, V gene, D gene, CDR3 protein, CDR3 DNA. The D gene is left open where the match is weak. A clone size is listed for some rows: how often the clone was seen (once, few, many), or a class if it is expanded.

clone_size: many; j_call: TRBJ2-7; v_call: TRBV27; d_call: -; cdr3_aa: CASSFVGKTYEQYF; cdr3_nt: TGTGCCAGCAGTTTCGTTGGGAAAACCTACGAGCAGTACTTC
clone_size: many; j_call: TRBJ2-7; v_call: TRBV20-1; d_call: -; cdr3_aa: CSARDPQNYEQYF; cdr3_nt: TGCAGTGCTAGAGATCCGCAGAATTACGAGCAGTACTTC
clone_size: many; j_call: TRBJ2-2; v_call: TRBV15; d_call: -; cdr3_aa: CATSRVGRTGELFF; cdr3_nt: TGTGCCACCAGCAGAGTTGGAAGGACCGGGGAGCTGTTTTTT
clone_size: -; j_call: TRBJ2-1; v_call: TRBV9; d_call: TRBD2; cdr3_aa: CASSVSGRGGYYNEQFF; cdr3_nt: TGTGCCAGCAGCGTATCAGGACGGGGGGGATACTACAATGAGCAGTTCTTC
clone_size: -; j_call: TRBJ2-1; v_call: TRBV20-1; d_call: -; cdr3_aa: CSALRGGSYNEQFF; cdr3_nt: TGCAGTGCTTTAAGGGGGGGGTCTTACAATGAGCAGTTCTTC
clone_size: -; j_call: TRBJ1-2; v_call: TRBV7-2; d_call: -; cdr3_aa: CASSLVPVNGYTF; cdr3_nt: TGTGCCAGCAGCTTAGTCCCCGTAAACGGCTACACCTTC
clone_size: -; j_call: TRBJ2-5; v_call: TRBV28; d_call: -; cdr3_aa: CASSLSGSQETQYF; cdr3_nt: TGTGCCAGCAGTTTGTCGGGTTCCCAAGAGACCCAGTACTTC
clone_size: few; j_call: TRBJ1-3; v_call: TRBV5-1; d_call: -; cdr3_aa: CASSLEAGGGNTIYF; cdr3_nt: TGCGCCAGCAGCTTGGAGGCAGGAGGGGGAAACACCATATATTTT
clone_size: many; j_call: TRBJ2-7; v_call: TRBV28; d_call: TRBD1; cdr3_aa: CASNEKGWTGVPYEQYF; cdr3_nt: TGTGCCAGCAACGAAAAGGGTTGGACAGGGGTCCCCTACGAGCAGTACTTC
clone_size: few; j_call: TRBJ2-5; v_call: TRBV12-3/TRBV12-4; d_call: TRBD1; cdr3_aa: CASSSPGQLEETQYF; cdr3_nt: TGTGCCAGCAGTTCGCCGGGACAGCTAGAAGAGACCCAGTACTTC